The 23 T cell receptor beta chains below come from one sample, sequenced in a study of T cell changes during pregnancy in multiple sclerosis. Sequencing was performed with immunoSEQ multiplex PCR; in TCRdb, only in-frame clones are kept and a portion is missing. The top ten hold around 7% of the sample, which has some 20,000 clones, 88% seen once. The specimen comprised CD8+ T cells from peripheral blood mononuclear cells, sampled in the third trimester of pregnancy. The receptors were sampled from a female donor in good health, enrolled as a control in a pregnancy study.

V is TRBV9 and J is TRBJ2-1; D might be TRBD1 (6 bases). CDR3 length: 15 residues. CDR1 and CDR2 (germline): SGDLS, YYNGEE. Between the trimmed V and J ends, which lost 4 bases and 2 bases, there was a span of 13 bases. The CDR3 sequence is CASSPDSTTYNEQFF. The CDR3 nucleotides read TGTGCCAGCAGCCCGGACAGTACCACCTACAATGAGCAGTTCTTC.

The V gene is TRBV29-1, the J gene TRBJ2-1; 9 bases are shared with TRBD2. This CDR3 contains 17 residues. The germline CDR1 and CDR2 sequences are SQVTM and ANQGSEA. The CDR3 DNA is TGCAGTTCGTCCGGACTAGCGAATACGAGCTCCTACAATGAGCAGTTCTTC. Its protein is CSSSGLANTSSYNEQFF.

V is TRBV4-1 and J is TRBJ2-1, with unresolved D. The germline gives CDR1 MGHRA, CDR2 YSYEKL. The germline V and J ends were trimmed by 2 bases and 0 bases, with 5 bases remaining between them. The CDR3 extends over 14 amino acids. CDR3 sequence (DNA): TGCGCCAGCAGCCAACCGGGCTCCTACAATGAGCAGTTCTTC. Encoded protein: CASSQPGSYNEQFF.

This chain uses TRBV19 with TRBJ2-1, with D perhaps TRBD1 (6 bases). This CDR3 is 15 amino acids long. Trimming stripped 1 base from V and 7 bases from J, with 14 bases between. The germline CDR1 and CDR2 sequences are LNHDA and SQIVND (reference sequence). The CDR3 spells CASSIGDTSLNEQFF. CDR3 in DNA: TGTGCCAGTAGTATAGGGGACACCAGTTTGAATGAGCAGTTCTTC.

The chain carries TRBV27 and TRBJ2-5; 7 positions agree with TRBD1. Unmatched junction bases numbered 6, after V lost 6 bases and J lost 2 bases. Germline CDR1 and CDR2: MNHEY and SMNVEV (reference sequence). The CDR3 consists of 14 residues. The CDR3 sequence: CASSLRGQQETQYF. DNA of the CDR3: TGTGCCAGCAGCTTAAGGGGACAGCAAGAGACCCAGTACTTC.

The chain uses TRBV5-4 and TRBJ2-3; TRBD1 aligns across 9 bases. Trimming cost V 4 bases and J 3 bases; bases outside gene matches: 12. Looked up from germline, CDR1 is SGHNT and CDR2 is YYREEE (reference sequence). The CDR3 spans 17 residues. The CDR3 DNA is TGTGCCAGCAGCCCCCGGGGACAGGGCGGAGGGACAGATACGCAGTATTTT. Encoded protein: CASSPRGQGGGTDTQYF.

This sequence joins TRBV30 and TRBJ2-7; D might be TRBD1 (5 bases). The CDR3 runs to 14 residues. CDR1 is GTSNPN and CDR2 is SVGIG in the germline V gene (reference sequence). V was trimmed by 4 bases and J by 4 bases, leaving 17 bases between them. The CDR3 is CAWTTGQSPYEQYF. The CDR3 DNA follows: TGTGCCTGGACCACCGGACAAAGCCCTTACGAGCAGTACTTC. Drawing the rest from reference TRBV30 and TRBJ2-7, the complete variable domain is SQTIHQWPATLVQPVGSPLSLECTVEGTSNPNLYWYRQAAGRGLQLLFYSVGIGQISSEVPQNLSASRPQDRQFILSSKKLLLSDSGFYLCAWTTGQSPYEQYFGPGTRLTVT.

J is TRBJ2-1 and V is TRBV29-1; 7 nucleotides line up with TRBD2. Trimming took 4 bases from V and 4 from J; bases not matched to a gene: 4. The CDR3 spans 13 residues. Looked up from germline, CDR1 is SQVTM and CDR2 is ANQGSEA. The CDR3 region has the DNA TGCAGCGTTGGGCTAGCGGAATACAATGAGCAGTTCTTC. Translated: CSVGLAEYNEQFF.

The chain uses TRBV19 and TRBJ2-3; the match to TRBD1 covers 7 bases. V shed 9 bases and J 4 bases; nucleotides not matched to a gene: 4. Germline V lookup: CDR1 LNHDA, CDR2 SQIVND (reference sequence). The CDR3 is 12 residues long. The CDR3 loop is CASCDRADTQYF. For the CDR3, the DNA is TGTGCCAGCTGCGACAGGGCAGATACGCAGTATTTT.

The CDR3 DNA is TGTGCCAGCACCTCCGGGACAGGGGTCACTGAAGCTTTCTTT. As protein: CASTSGTGVTEAFF. The V call is TRBV6-5, the J call TRBJ1-1, with TRBD1 matching 10 bases. The ends lost 7 bases at V and 4 bases at J; junction bases unmatched: 6. The length of the CDR3 is 14 residues. The germline CDR1 and CDR2 sequences are MNHEY and SVGAGI.

This chain joins TRBV18 and TRBJ2-7, with TRBD1 matching 11 bases. CDR1 KGHSH and CDR2 LQKENI come from the germline V gene. Trimming removed 3 bases from V and 4 bases from J; junction bases left unmatched: 2. CDR3 length equals 14 residues. The CDR3 reads CASSPGTGGYEQYF. DNA of the CDR3: TGTGCCAGCTCACCGGGGACAGGGGGGTACGAGCAGTACTTC. The full variable domain, rest sourced from reference TRBV18 and TRBJ2-7, is NAGVMQNPRHLVRRRGQEARLRCSPMKGHSHVYWYRQLPEEGLKFMVYLQKENIIDESGMPKERFSAEFPKEGPSILRIQQVVRGDSAAYFCASSPGTGGYEQYFGPGTRLTVT.

The chain carries TRBV15 and TRBJ2-5; D is uncertain. This CDR3 region has 15 residues. The germline CDR1 and CDR2 sequences are LNHNV and YYDKDF (reference sequence). V shed 1 base and J shed 1 base, with 10 bases lying between them. DNA for the CDR3: TGTGCCACCAGCAGAGCCGGCAGGTTCCAAGAGACCCAGTACTTC. It is translated as CATSRAGRFQETQYF.

By sample share, this clone is medium-sized. The chain couples TRBV19 to TRBJ1-2; unclear D gene. The germline V gene has CDR1 LNHDA and CDR2 SQIVND (reference sequence). The V gene lost 6 bases and the J gene lost 8 bases, with 16 bases spanning the gap. The length of the CDR3 is 13 residues. CDR3 in DNA: TGTGCCAGTAGCCACTCCTACCTCGGGGGCTACACCTTC. The encoded protein is CASSHSYLGGYTF.

The chain carries TRBV6-6 and TRBJ1-1; D uncertain. The CDR3 totals 14 residues. V shed 2 bases and J shed 3 bases, with 10 bases lying between them. The germline V gene encodes CDR1 MNHNY and CDR2 SVGAGI (reference sequence). The CDR3 region is CASSYGLVDTEAFF. Here the CDR3 DNA reads TGTGCCAGCAGTTACGGGCTTGTGGACACTGAAGCTTTCTTT.

This clone was found a few times. The chain is built from TRBV10-1 and TRBJ2-2, with TRBD1 matching over 8 bases. Germline V gives CDR1 WNHNN, CDR2 SYGVQD (reference sequence). Trimming removed 4 bases from V and 0 bases from J; junction bases left unmatched: 4. The CDR3 spans 16 residues. CDR3 protein: CASSVRQGPNTGELFF. The DNA for the CDR3 is TGCGCCAGCAGTGTGCGACAGGGGCCGAACACCGGGGAGCTGTTTTTT.

The chain has TRBV7-9 and TRBJ2-7; TRBD2 might be the D (5 bases). The CDR3 contains 15 residues. Trimming pared 1 base from V and 5 bases from J, leaving 15 bases between. Germline V gene lookup returns CDR1 SEHNR and CDR2 FQNEAQ (reference sequence). CDR3 DNA: TGTGCCAGCAGCTTAGTAAGACTATCGGGAAACGAGCAGTACTTC. Its translation: CASSLVRLSGNEQYF. Using reference TRBV7-9 and TRBJ2-7 for the parts outside the CDR3, the full variable domain is DTGVSQNPRHKITKRGQNVTFRCDPISEHNRLYWYRQTLGQGPEFLTYFQNEAQLEKSRLLSDRFSAERPKGSFSTLEIQRTEQGDSAMYLCASSLVRLSGNEQYFGPGTRLTVT.

The rearrangement links TRBV28 to TRBJ1-1, with D possibly TRBD1 on 5 matching bases. Between the trimmed V and J ends, which lost 5 bases and 6 bases, there was a span of 13 bases. The germline V gene encodes CDR1 MDHEN and CDR2 SYDVKM. The CDR3 has 13 amino acids. CDR3 loop: CASSPRGGAEAFF. DNA for the CDR3: TGTGCCAGCAGTCCCCGGGGGGGGGCTGAAGCTTTCTTT.

In nucleotides, the CDR3 is TGCGCCAGCAGCCAAACTAGCGGTTACGAGCAGTACTTC. Translating it yields CASSQTSGYEQYF. The chain recombines TRBV4-1 with TRBJ2-7; 8 nucleotides agree with TRBD2. Germline values: CDR1 MGHRA, CDR2 YSYEKL. J was trimmed by 4 bases and V by 2 bases; bases with no gene match: 1. The CDR3 runs 13 residues.

V and J are TRBV14 and TRBJ2-7, with 7 bases identical to TRBD1. This CDR3 region has 13 residues. V trimming: 4 bases; J trimming: 9 bases; junction bases outside the gene matches: 9. The V gene's germline CDR1 is SGHDN and CDR2 FVKESK. CDR3 protein: CASSPGTAPWQYF. CDR3 nucleotides: TGTGCCAGCAGCCCTGGGACAGCCCCTTGGCAGTACTTC.

This chain joins TRBV7-6 and TRBJ2-7, with 7 bases that match TRBD2. Losses at the gene ends were 5 bases for V and 3 bases for J; bases not matched to a gene: 7. Germline V CDR1 and CDR2: SGHVS, FNYEAQ. This CDR3 comprises 14 residues. CDR3 in amino acids: CASSPRGDGYEQYF. CDR3 coding DNA: TGTGCCAGCAGCCCCCGGGGGGACGGCTACGAGCAGTACTTC.

CDR3 DNA sequence: TGTGCCAGCAGTTACGTTACAGGGTGGGGGACAGATACGCAGTATTTT. Its translation is CASSYVTGWGTDTQYF. The gene calls are TRBV6-5 and TRBJ2-3, with a weak D call TRBD1 (6 bases). The CDR3 extends over 16 amino acids. Per the germline V gene, CDR1 is MNHEY and CDR2 is SVGAGI. Trimming took 2 bases from V and 3 from J, leaving 15 bases between them.

The rearrangement links TRBV19 to TRBJ1-5; 9 bases align to TRBD1. The CDR3 runs to 15 residues. J lost 2 bases, V lost 5 bases, and 4 bases had no gene match. CDR1 LNHDA and CDR2 SQIVND come from the germline V gene (reference sequence). In DNA, the CDR3 is TGTGCCAGTAGTTGGGACAGGGCCGGCAATCAGCCCCAGCATTTT. It translates to CASSWDRAGNQPQHF.

This clone was detected a few times. The rearrangement links TRBV7-8 to TRBJ2-7; D unresolved. The ends were cut back, 7 bases at V and 7 bases at J, with 17 bases in the middle. The CDR3 is made up of 13 amino acids. Germline V lookup: CDR1 SGHVS, CDR2 FQNEAQ. The CDR3 DNA reads TGTGCCAGCACCAACAGAGCCGGCTGGGAGCAGTACTTC. As protein: CASTNRAGWEQYF.